This TCR beta chain was recovered during a study of blood T cell repertoires in COVID-19. Across the whole study: Collection of acute and convalescent COVID-19 samples took place in the United States, Italy and Spain.

This CDR3 contains 15 residues. V lost 0 bases and J lost 8, with 17 bases in between. Germline V gene data show CDR1 as SGHRS and CDR2 as YFSETQ. How the authors handled the data: For nucleated cells, counts were estimated from reference gene primer amplification. Profiling relied on immunoSEQ multiplex PCR, and the TCRdb table lists in-frame clones only, not all of them. That table is the source of V, J and clone size, and D and trimming were worked out from the DNA. The profile shows some 250,000 clones, 70% to 90% of them singletons. The source is a woman in her seventies with active or convalescent COVID-19. V is TRBV5-1 and J is TRBJ1-2; the D gene is possibly TRBD1 (5 bases). Sequenced sample: peripheral blood. This CDR3 is CASSLAGGSSGGYTF. The CDR3 DNA reads TGCGCCAGCAGCTTGGCGGGGGGTTCTTCGGGAGGCTACACCTTC.